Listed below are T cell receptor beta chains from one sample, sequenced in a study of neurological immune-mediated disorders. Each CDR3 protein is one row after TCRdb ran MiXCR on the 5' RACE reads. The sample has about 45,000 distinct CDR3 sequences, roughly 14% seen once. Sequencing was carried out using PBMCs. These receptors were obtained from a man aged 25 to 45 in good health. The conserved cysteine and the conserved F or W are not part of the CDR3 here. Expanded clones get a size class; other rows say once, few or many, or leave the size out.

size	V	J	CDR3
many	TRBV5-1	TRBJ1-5	ASSPDGYNQPQH
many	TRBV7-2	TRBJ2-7	ASSSGVGIEQY
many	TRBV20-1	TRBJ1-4	SARDRTPGTIATNEKLF
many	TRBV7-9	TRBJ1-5	ASQTGSNQPQH
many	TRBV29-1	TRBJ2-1	SVELVAEWINNEQF
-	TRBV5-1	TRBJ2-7	ASNTSVGTGYEQY
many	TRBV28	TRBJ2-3	ASSFSSTDTQY
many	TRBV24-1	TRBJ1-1	ATTNNINTEAF
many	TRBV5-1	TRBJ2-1	ASSLVAGGRYEQF
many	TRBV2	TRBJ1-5	ASSETGNSNQPQH
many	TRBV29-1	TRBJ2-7	SVESRGRGYEQY
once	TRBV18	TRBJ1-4	ASSLGTGGSNEKLF
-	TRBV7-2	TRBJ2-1	ASSLVGGRVF
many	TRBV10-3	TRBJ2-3	AISDGGDTDTQY
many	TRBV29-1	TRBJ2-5	SGFRDGKSETQY
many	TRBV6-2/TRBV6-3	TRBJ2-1	ASSLAGNEQF
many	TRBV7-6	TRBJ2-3	ASSLGATSNTDTQY
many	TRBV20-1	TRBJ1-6	SARDLIREATSPLH
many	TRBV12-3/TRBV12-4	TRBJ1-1	ASSLAVRGTEAF
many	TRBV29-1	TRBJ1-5	SVSDRGLRSQH
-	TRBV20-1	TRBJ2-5	SARDLETQY
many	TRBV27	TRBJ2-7	ASSLGSLYEQY
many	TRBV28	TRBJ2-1	ASAGLAAPENLNEQF
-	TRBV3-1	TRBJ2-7	ASSQYTRTGDSYEQY
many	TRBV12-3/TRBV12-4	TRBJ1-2	ASSQATGVYGYT
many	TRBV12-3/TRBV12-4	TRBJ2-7	ASSPGTGGSRQY
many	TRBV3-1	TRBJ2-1	ASRGLAGINNEQF
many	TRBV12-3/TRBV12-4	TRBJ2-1	ASSLGVRMDNEQF
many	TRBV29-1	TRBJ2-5	SVSGLAGDSETQY
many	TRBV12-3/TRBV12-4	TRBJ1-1	ASSRLGGNTEAF
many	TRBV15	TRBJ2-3	ATSRRGGISTDTQY
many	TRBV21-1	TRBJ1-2	ASSKGGFGGYT
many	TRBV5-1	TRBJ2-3	ASRETRFTTDTQY
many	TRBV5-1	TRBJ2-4	ASSWDSKNIQY
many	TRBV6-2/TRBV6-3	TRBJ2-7	ASIKASGTTEQY
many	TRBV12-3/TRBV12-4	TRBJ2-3	ASSLVTDTQY
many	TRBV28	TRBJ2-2	ASSAPGQDDTGELF
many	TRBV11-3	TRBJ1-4	ASSFLRDTFPTNEKLF
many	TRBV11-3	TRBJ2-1	ASSLTSGRGFGEQF
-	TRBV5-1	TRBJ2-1	ASSLVTGGALNNEQF